These 32 T cell receptor beta chains share one sample of origin, sequenced in a study of glioma-infiltrating T cells. Using RNA template, CDR3s of TCR alpha and beta were amplified with iRepertoire arm-PCR. TCRdb re-derived calls from the multiplex PCR reads in MiXCR, one entry per CDR3 protein. The repertoire holds about 4,000 distinct CDR3 sequences, about a third seen once, with roughly 24% in the top ten. The sequencing sample was made of glioma tissue, nonneoplastic brain tissue, or PBMCs (not recorded which). The source is a human donor with low-grade glioma or glioblastoma, undergoing nonglioma brain surgery, or in good health (not recorded which).

This clonotype is categorized as medium-sized. The J gene is TRBJ2-5, the V gene TRBV6-2 or TRBV6-3; possible D gene TRBD2, 5 bases. Per the germline V gene, CDR1 is MNHEY and CDR2 is SVGEGT. V was pared by 2 bases and J by 1 base, with 8 bases between. The CDR3 contains 14 residues. The CDR3 spells CASSYRLAQETQYF. CDR3 coding DNA: TGTGCCAGCAGTTACAGGCTAGCCCAAGAGACCCAGTACTTC.

This clonotype was recorded many times. This rearrangement joins TRBV7-2 to TRBJ2-2, with 9 bases that match TRBD2. CDR1 is SGHTA and CDR2 is FQGNSA in the germline V gene. Germline trimming cut 4 bases from V and 6 bases from J; bases unmatched to any gene: 9. The CDR3 has 16 residues. This chain's CDR3 is CASSWVAGGPSGELFF. CDR3 sequence (DNA): TGTGCCAGCAGCTGGGTGGCGGGGGGGCCATCCGGGGAGCTGTTTTTT.

With respect to this clonotype: An end of the junction does not agree with germline; a read error may underlie this. This chain joins TRBV5-1 and TRBJ1-1; 7 bases match TRBD1. CDR3 length: 14 residues. The germline V gene has CDR1 SGHRS and CDR2 YFSETQ. The CDR3 nucleotides are TGCTCCAGCAGCTTGGGACAGACTAACACTGAAGCTTTCTTT. The encoded protein is CSSSLGQTNTEAFF.

The V and J genes are TRBV12-3 or TRBV12-4 and TRBJ1-1; 8 bases match TRBD1. This CDR3 is 15 amino acids long. V dropped 6 bases and J dropped 7; count of bases not matched to a gene: 13. CDR3 region: CASSDGTGSQFEAFF. DNA for the CDR3: TGTGCCAGCAGCGACGGGACAGGCAGCCAATTTGAAGCTTTCTTT.

This clonotype was seen ten or more times. The chain uses TRBV12-3 or TRBV12-4 and TRBJ2-1; tentative D call: TRBD2 (5 bases). V was pared by 3 bases and J by 6 bases, with 12 bases between. The CDR3 has 14 amino acids. CDR3 nucleotide sequence: TGTGCCAGCAGTTTTAGCGTGTTAGGCAATGAGCAGTTCTTC. As protein: CASSFSVLGNEQFF.

This clonotype is a singleton in its sample. The conserved phenylalanine or tryptophan is not found at the CDR3 terminus, so this likely reflects a read error. The V and J genes are TRBV19 and TRBJ2-3, with D unclear. From germline, CDR1 is LNHDA and CDR2 SQIVND (reference sequence). The length of the CDR3 is 13 residues. CDR3 sequence: CASSMRSTDAQYL. CDR3 sequence (DNA): TGTGCCAGTAGTATGCGGAGCACAGATGCGCAGTATCTT.

Many counts were recorded for this clonotype. The chain is built from TRBV11-3 and TRBJ2-1, with a weak D call TRBD2 (5 bases). The CDR3 contains 15 residues. V was clipped by 5 bases and J by 5 bases, with 16 bases between them. Germline values: CDR1 SGHNT, CDR2 YENEEA. The CDR3 is CASSPSTSQNNEQFF. The DNA of the CDR3 is TGTGCCAGCAGCCCCAGCACTAGTCAGAACAATGAGCAGTTCTTC. Full variable domain (rest looked up from reference TRBV11-3 and TRBJ2-1): EAGVVQSPRYKIIEKKQPVAFWCNPISGHNTLYWYLQNLGQGPELLIRYENEEAVDDSQLPKDRFSAERLKGVDSTLKIQPAELGDSAVYLCASSPSTSQNNEQFFGPGTRLTVL.

This clonotype is classed as medium-sized. The J gene is TRBJ2-1, the V gene TRBV19, with a tentative D call TRBD2 (5 bases). Trimming shortened V by 3 bases and J by 9 bases, and 12 bases separated the two germline ends. CDR3 length equals 13 residues. Per the germline V gene, CDR1 is LNHDA and CDR2 is SQIVND (reference sequence). CDR3: CASSIYSAGEQFF. CDR3 coding DNA: TGTGCCAGTAGTATTTACTCTGCGGGTGAGCAGTTCTTC.

In the case of this clonotype: This may be a read error, as it is one base from a much larger clone. V gene TRBV18 combines with J gene TRBJ1-1; TRBD1 might be the D (6 bases). V gave up 3 bases and J gave up 5 bases, with 19 bases separating them. Germline V gene sequence: CDR1 KGHSH, CDR2 LQKENI. This CDR3 has 16 amino acids. CDR3 in amino acids: CASSPEGQPIPTEAFF. The DNA of the CDR3 is TGTGCCAGCTCACCCGAAGGACAGCCTATTCCGACTGAAGCTTTCTTT. The full variable domain, completed using reference TRBV18 and TRBJ1-1, is NAGVMQNPRHLVRRRGQEARLRCSPMKGHSHVYWYRQLPEEGLKFMVYLQKENIIDESGMPKERFSAEFPKEGPSILRIQQVVRGDSAAYFCASSPEGQPIPTEAFFGQGTRLTVV.

This clonotype has more than one count but fewer than ten. The gene calls are TRBV30 and TRBJ2-1; D uncertain. V shed 2 bases and J shed 6 bases, with 14 bases lying between them. The germline CDR1 and CDR2 sequences are GTSNPN and SVGIG (reference sequence). The length of the CDR3 is 14 residues. The CDR3 DNA follows: TGTGCCTGGAGTACCGCCCGGAGCTCCAATGAGCAGTTCTTC. Its protein product is CAWSTARSSNEQFF. The full variable domain, rest sourced from reference TRBV30 and TRBJ2-1, is SQTIHQWPATLVQPVGSPLSLECTVEGTSNPNLYWYRQAAGRGLQLLFYSVGIGQISSEVPQNLSASRPQDRQFILSSKKLLLSDSGFYLCAWSTARSSNEQFFGPGTRLTVL.

This clonotype has a handful of counts. The V and J genes are TRBV6-5 and TRBJ2-7; perhaps D is TRBD1 or TRBD2 (6 bases each). This CDR3 is built from 17 residues. Trimming removed 0 bases at V and 4 bases at J, with 19 bases between. Germline V gene sequence: CDR1 MNHEY, CDR2 SVGAGI. CDR3 coding DNA: TGTGCCAGCAGTTACTCGGCTGGGGGGCGTCGGGAATACGAGCAGTACTTC. The encoded protein is CASSYSAGGRREYEQYF.

This clonotype counts as medium-sized. The chain recombines TRBV10-3 with TRBJ1-1, with D possibly TRBD1 on 6 matching bases. Trimming left V 4 bases short and J 3 bases short, with 24 bases between. The CDR3 runs to 18 residues. The V gene's germline CDR1 is ENHRY and CDR2 SYGVKD. CDR3: CAISGPSIQTGRDTEAFF. The DNA of the CDR3 is TGTGCCATCAGTGGGCCATCAATTCAAACAGGGAGGGACACTGAAGCTTTCTTT.

This clonotype showed up many times. This chain joins TRBV7-2 and TRBJ2-1; D is possibly TRBD1 or TRBD2 (6 bases each). Germline CDR1 SGHTA, CDR2 FQGNSA. This CDR3 region has 16 residues. The V gene lost 1 base and the J gene lost 3 bases, with 13 bases spanning the gap. The DNA for the CDR3 is TGTGCCAGCAGCTTAGGGGGGGCAGTTGACTACAATGAGCAGTTCTTC. Protein: CASSLGGAVDYNEQFF.

About this clonotype: A much bigger clone sits one base away, suggesting this may be a read error. The chain combines TRBV5-1 with TRBJ2-5; 10 nucleotides agree with TRBD2. CDR1 and CDR2 (germline): SGHRS, YFSETQ. The CDR3 runs 14 residues. CDR3 sequence: CASSSGLARETQNF. In DNA form, the CDR3 reads TGCGCCAGCAGCTCGGGACTAGCGAGGGAGACCCAGAACTTC.

In the case of this clonotype: A much larger clone differs from this one at a single base, so this may be a read error. The CDR3 nucleotides read TGCAGCGTTAGAACGGATAGCAATCAGCCCCAGCATTTT. It specifies CSVRTDSNQPQHF. The chain carries TRBV29-1 and TRBJ1-5; no clear D gene. The CDR3 sequence is 13 residues long. Germline CDR1 is SQVTM and CDR2 is ANQGSEA. Trimming stripped 5 bases from V and 0 bases from J, with 8 bases between.

This clonotype was observed many times. The chain couples TRBV7-9 to TRBJ2-7, with 8 bases matching TRBD2. J was trimmed by 3 bases and V by 2 bases; bases with no gene match: 9. Germline-derived CDR1 and CDR2 are SEHNR and FQNEAQ (reference sequence). The CDR3 extends over 16 amino acids. As DNA, the CDR3 is TGTGCCAGCAGCTTACGCGGGGGGCAGGGCGGCTACGAGCAGTACTTC. Its protein is CASSLRGGQGGYEQYF.

This clonotype came up a few times. The chain joins TRBV5-5 to TRBJ2-5; 12 nucleotides line up with TRBD1. The V segment lost 2 bases and the J segment 4 bases; nucleotides outside the gene matches: 12. Germline CDR1 and CDR2: SGHKS and YYEKEE (reference sequence). The CDR3 spans 18 residues. CDR3 loop: CASSLGTGGVPSAETQYF. CDR3 nucleotide sequence: TGTGCCAGCAGCTTAGGGACAGGGGGCGTCCCATCGGCAGAGACCCAGTACTTC.

The rearrangement joins TRBV12-3 or TRBV12-4 to TRBJ1-6; 7 nucleotides align to TRBD1. V gave up 8 bases and J gave up 3 bases; unmatched junction bases: 13. This CDR3 region has 17 residues. CDR3 sequence: CASLDRKGTGYNSPLHF. The CDR3 nucleotides read TGTGCCAGCCTGGACAGGAAAGGGACTGGCTATAATTCACCCCTCCACTTT.

This clonotype ranks as large (0.1 to 1%). V and J are TRBV6-1 and TRBJ1-2; 7 bases are shared with TRBD1. The CDR3 has 14 amino acids. V gave up 6 bases and J gave up 1 base; unmatched junction bases: 5. CDR1 is MNHNS and CDR2 is SASEGT in the germline V gene. The CDR3: CASRPGQNNYGYTF. CDR3 DNA sequence: TGTGCCAGCAGGCCGGGACAGAATAACTATGGCTACACCTTC.

Details on this clonotype: A junction end diverges from the germline sequence, so it may reflect a read error. The V gene is TRBV7-2, the J gene TRBJ1-1, with D perhaps matching TRBD1 (5 bases). CDR3 length equals 14 residues. Germline assignment: CDR1 SGHTA and CDR2 FQGNSA. In nucleotides, the CDR3 is TGTGCCAGCAGCTTCCAGGGCACGAACACTGAAGCTTCCTTT. Protein sequence: CASSFQGTNTEASF.

Worth noting for this clonotype: One end of the junction is discordant with germline, which a read error may explain. V and J are TRBV6-2 or TRBV6-3 and TRBJ1-1; no reliable D call. Looked up from germline, CDR1 is MNHEY and CDR2 is SVGEGT. The CDR3 spans 13 residues. CDR3 DNA sequence: TGTGCCGTCAGTGTGGTGCAGAACACTGTAGCTTTCTTT. Its protein product is CAVSVVQNTVAFF.

This clonotype is large (0.1 to 1%) in the sample. The gene calls are TRBV6-1 and TRBJ2-1, with 11 nucleotides matching TRBD2. CDR1 is MNHNS and CDR2 is SASEGT in the germline V gene. The CDR3 runs 13 residues. V trimming: 6 bases; J trimming: 9 bases; junction bases outside the gene matches: 4. CDR3 in DNA: TGTGCCAGCAGGGGGACTAGCGGTAGTGAGCAGTTCTTC. It encodes CASRGTSGSEQFF.

This clonotype is labeled as medium-sized. The rearrangement uses TRBV7-9 and TRBJ1-1; 9 bases align to TRBD1. Per the germline V gene, CDR1 is SEHNR and CDR2 is FQNEAQ (reference sequence). V gave up 2 bases and J gave up 5 bases; unmatched junction bases: 3. The CDR3 totals 14 residues. The CDR3 protein is CASSLFGTGTEAFF. The CDR3, as DNA: TGTGCCAGCAGCTTATTCGGGACAGGGACTGAAGCTTTCTTT.

This clonotype qualifies as medium-sized. This chain connects TRBV5-4 to TRBJ1-1; no clear D. Per the germline V gene, CDR1 is SGHNT and CDR2 is YYREEE (reference sequence). This CDR3 is built from 14 residues. Trimming removed 4 bases at V and 1 base at J, with 11 bases between. CDR3 loop: CASSPNSANTEAFF. In DNA, the CDR3 is TGTGCCAGCAGCCCGAACTCCGCGAACACTGAAGCTTTCTTT. The full variable domain, with the rest looked up from reference TRBV5-4 and TRBJ1-1, is ETGVTQSPTHLIKTRGQQVTLRCSSQSGHNTVSWYQQALGQGPQFIFQYYREEENGRGNFPPRFSGLQFPNYSSELNVNALELDDSALYLCASSPNSANTEAFFGQGTRLTVV.

This clonotype is deemed medium-sized. This chain joins TRBV6-1 and TRBJ2-3; D is unresolved. The CDR3 is made up of 15 amino acids. Germline lookup yields CDR1 MNHNS and CDR2 SASEGT. The V gene lost 5 bases and the J gene lost 0 bases, with 12 bases spanning the gap. Written as DNA, the CDR3 is TGTGCCAGCAGTTTACCCTTCGGGAGCACAGATACGCAGTATTTT. It yields the protein CASSLPFGSTDTQYF.

This clonotype showed up many times. The chain carries TRBV4-3 and TRBJ2-5; 10 bases are a match to TRBD2. The V gene end was trimmed by 0 bases and the J gene end by 5 bases; junction bases not matched to a gene: 6. This CDR3 has 16 residues. Germline V gene sequence: CDR1 LGHNA, CDR2 YSLEER. CDR3 DNA sequence: TGCGCCAGCAGCCAAGATTGGGCTAGCGGGGGTGAGACCCAGTACTTC. Its protein product is CASSQDWASGGETQYF.

The chain combines TRBV9 with TRBJ1-6, with D maybe TRBD1 (6 bases). The V gene lost 0 bases and the J gene lost 16 bases, with 20 bases spanning the gap. The CDR3 runs 15 residues. CDR1 is SGDLS, CDR2 YYNGEE, per germline. CDR3 nucleotide sequence: TGTGCCAGCAGCGTAGGGAAAGGGGGGGCCGATGTTCTCCACTTT. This gives the protein CASSVGKGGADVLHF.

The V and J genes are TRBV4-1 and TRBJ2-1; no clear D. This CDR3 spans 15 amino acids. V lost 4 bases to trimming and J lost 8 bases, with 18 bases between them. Germline V CDR1 and CDR2: MGHRA, YSYEKL. This CDR3 is CASSPSVGSSYEQFF. The CDR3 region has the DNA TGCGCCAGCAGCCCCTCCGTAGGCAGCTCCTATGAGCAGTTCTTC.

Note on this clonotype: Its ends do not fully match the called genes, so a read error is possible. This chain links TRBV11-2 with TRBJ2-7; D remains unclear. Germline V gives CDR1 SGHAT, CDR2 FQNNGV. The CDR3 length is 13 residues. As DNA, the CDR3 is TGTGCCAGCAGCTTAGTAGGGAACGAAGAGCAGTACTTT. This gives the protein CASSLVGNEEQYF.

The chain combines TRBV5-1 with TRBJ1-5; D unclear. The CDR3 extends over 14 amino acids. Trimming shortened V by 0 bases and J by 7 bases, and 11 bases separated the two germline ends. CDR1 and CDR2 (germline): SGHRS, YFSETQ. CDR3 region: CASSLDSPRQPQHF. CDR3 in DNA: TGCGCCAGCAGCTTGGACAGCCCGAGGCAGCCCCAGCATTTT. The full variable domain, rest sourced from reference TRBV5-1 and TRBJ1-5, is KAGVTQTPRYLIKTRGQQVTLSCSPISGHRSVSWYQQTPGQGLQFLFEYFSETQRNKGNFPGRFSGRQFSNSRSEMNVSTLELGDSALYLCASSLDSPRQPQHFGDGTRLSIL.

In its sample, this clonotype is medium-sized (0.01 to 0.1%). The chain combines TRBV7-6 with TRBJ1-1, with D unclear. The V and J ends lost 5 bases and 7 bases respectively, with 14 bases between them. CDR1 SGHVS and CDR2 FNYEAQ come from the germline V gene. The CDR3 has 13 amino acids. The chain's CDR3 is CASSQGSGDEAFF. CDR3 DNA: TGTGCCAGCAGCCAAGGTTCCGGGGATGAAGCTTTCTTT.

With regard to this clonotype: A read error is possible here, since a much larger clone lies one base away. The chain links TRBV11-2 to TRBJ1-2, with D unclear. The CDR3 has 13 residues. Germline CDR1 and CDR2: SGHAT and FQNNGV. DNA of the CDR3: TGTGCCAGCAGCTTAGTGGAGGGCTATGGCTTCACCTTC. Its protein is CASSLVEGYGFTF.